Listed below are T cell receptor beta chains from one sample, sequenced in a study of T cells after posttransplantation cyclophosphamide. Libraries were prepared by immunoSEQ multiplex PCR; TCRdb keeps only in-frame clonotypes and omits some of them. Among fewer than 25,000 clones, 89% were seen once, and the ten largest hold 8.2%. The sample here was PBMCs, taken after an allogeneic stem cell transplant with a calcineurin inhibitor and methotrexate. These receptors were collected from a female patient in her fifties or sixties who received an allogeneic stem cell transplant from an unrelated donor, was CMV-positive, and had chronic GVHD only. Some T cells may originate from the graft donor. CDR3s include the opening cysteine and the closing phenylalanine or tryptophan. D genes are given only for firm matches. Expanded clones are given a class, and other clones once, few, many or no size at all.

D: -
length: 12
V: TRBV19
J: TRBJ2-5
size: -
CDR3: CASRGAVETQYF
DNA: TGTGCCAGTAGGGGAGCGGTTGAGACCCAGTACTTC

D: -
length: 12
V: TRBV10-1
J: TRBJ2-7
size: few
CDR3: CASSGLSAEQYF
DNA: TGCGCCAGCTCAGGACTGTCCGCCGAGCAGTACTTC

D: -
length: 13
V: TRBV30
J: TRBJ1-4
size: -
CDR3: CAWSDYVNEKLFF
DNA: TGTGCCTGGAGTGACTACGTTAATGAAAAACTGTTTTTT

D: -
length: 15
V: TRBV4-1
J: TRBJ2-7
size: -
CDR3: CASSQVGGITYEQYF
DNA: TGCGCCAGCAGCCAAGTCGGCGGGATTACCTACGAGCAGTACTTC

D: -
length: 14
V: TRBV6-1
J: TRBJ1-1
size: -
CDR3: CASSPGQMNTEAFF
DNA: TGTGCCAGCAGCCCTGGACAGATGAACACTGAAGCTTTCTTT

D: TRBD2
length: 16
V: TRBV29-1
J: TRBJ2-2
size: -
CDR3: CSARTSGSQNTGELFF
DNA: TGCAGCGCTCGGACTAGCGGGAGCCAGAACACCGGGGAGCTGTTTTTT

D: -
length: 14
V: TRBV2
J: TRBJ1-1
size: -
CDR3: CASMISSLNTEAFF
DNA: TGTGCCAGCATGATAAGCTCCCTGAACACTGAAGCTTTCTTT

D: TRBD1
length: 14
V: TRBV5-1
J: TRBJ1-2
size: -
CDR3: CASSWIQGAQGYTF
DNA: TGCGCCAGCAGCTGGATCCAGGGGGCGCAAGGCTACACCTTC

D: -
length: 14
V: TRBV29-1
J: TRBJ2-1
size: -
CDR3: CSVEGGPILNEQFF
DNA: TGCAGCGTTGAAGGGGGCCCGATACTCAATGAGCAGTTCTTC

D: TRBD1
length: 14
V: TRBV6-5
J: TRBJ2-7
size: -
CDR3: CASNYRRQGSEQYF
DNA: TGTGCCAGCAACTACCGAAGACAGGGGAGCGAGCAGTACTTC

D: -
length: 14
V: TRBV6-5
J: TRBJ2-6
size: once
CDR3: CASTRGAGANVLTF
DNA: TGTGCCAGCACCCGAGGAGCTGGGGCCAACGTCCTGACTTTC

D: TRBD1
length: 16
V: TRBV5-1
J: TRBJ1-3
size: -
CDR3: CASSLGQGAFGNTIYF
DNA: TGCGCCAGCAGCTTGGGACAGGGGGCCTTTGGAAACACCATATATTTT

D: -
length: 16
V: TRBV27
J: TRBJ1-4
size: -
CDR3: CASSPRQQKLNEKLFF
DNA: TGTGCCAGCAGTCCCAGACAACAGAAGTTGAATGAAAAACTGTTTTTT

D: TRBD1
length: 19
V: TRBV28
J: TRBJ2-1
size: -
CDR3: CASRHRGLRGWSSYNEQFF
DNA: TGTGCCAGCAGGCATAGGGGGCTGCGCGGGTGGAGCTCCTACAATGAGCAGTTCTTC

D: TRBD2
length: 16
V: TRBV7-3
J: TRBJ2-1
size: -
CDR3: CASSLWTSGLFNEQFF
DNA: TGTGCCAGCAGCTTATGGACTAGCGGGCTATTCAATGAGCAGTTCTTC

D: TRBD1
length: 14
V: TRBV27
J: TRBJ2-7
size: -
CDR3: CASSLVQGAREQYF
DNA: TGTGCCAGCAGTTTGGTTCAGGGGGCGAGGGAGCAGTACTTT

D: -
length: 14
V: TRBV5-5
J: TRBJ2-3
size: -
CDR3: CASSLELSTDTQYF
DNA: TGTGCCAGCAGCTTGGAACTTAGCACAGATACGCAGTATTTT

D: -
length: 16
V: TRBV5-1
J: TRBJ2-5
size: -
CDR3: CASSGEVTGSQETQYF
DNA: TGCGCCAGCAGCGGGGAGGTTACGGGCAGTCAAGAGACCCAGTACTTC

D: TRBD1
length: 13
V: TRBV19
J: TRBJ2-3
size: -
CDR3: CATQGPRRDTQYF
DNA: TGTGCCACACAGGGGCCCAGGAGAGATACGCAGTATTTT

D: -
length: 15
V: TRBV6-5
J: TRBJ1-2
size: -
CDR3: CASSYPVGGNYGYTF
DNA: TGTGCCAGCAGTTACCCCGTGGGGGGTAACTATGGCTACACCTTC

D: TRBD1
length: 15
V: TRBV5-1
J: TRBJ2-2
size: -
CDR3: CASRRDRENTGELFF
DNA: TGCGCCAGCAGACGCGACAGGGAGAACACCGGGGAGCTGTTTTTT

D: TRBD1
length: 16
V: TRBV28
J: TRBJ1-2
size: -
CDR3: CASSLYRDRGLYGYTF
DNA: TGTGCCAGCAGTTTGTATCGAGACAGGGGCCTCTATGGCTACACCTTC

D: TRBD1
length: 16
V: TRBV10-1
J: TRBJ2-7
size: -
CDR3: CASSGTETGEKYEQYF
DNA: TGCGCCAGCTCAGGAACGGAGACAGGGGAAAAATACGAGCAGTACTTC

D: TRBD1
length: 15
V: TRBV7-3
J: TRBJ2-3
size: -
CDR3: CASSPGGEGTDTQYF
DNA: TGTGCCAGCAGCCCAGGGGGTGAAGGCACAGATACGCAGTATTTT

D: -
length: 15
V: TRBV4-1
J: TRBJ2-5
size: -
CDR3: CASSRVPRVQETQYF
DNA: TGCGCCAGCAGCCGAGTCCCGCGGGTACAAGAGACCCAGTACTTC

D: TRBD2
length: 23
V: TRBV9
J: TRBJ2-1
size: -
CDR3: CASSAPGLAVPTKNQGSYNEQFF
DNA: TGTGCCAGCAGCGCCCCGGGACTAGCGGTGCCCACCAAAAATCAGGGCTCCTACAATGAGCAGTTCTTC

D: TRBD1
length: 17
V: TRBV28
J: TRBJ2-7
size: -
CDR3: CASRGDRVGLNSYEQYF
DNA: TGTGCCAGCAGAGGCGACAGGGTGGGGCTGAACTCCTACGAGCAGTACTTC

D: -
length: 13
V: TRBV19
J: TRBJ1-3
size: -
CDR3: CASVQGTGNTIYF
DNA: TGTGCCAGTGTGCAGGGTACCGGAAACACCATATATTTT

D: -
length: 14
V: TRBV5-1
J: TRBJ2-7
size: -
CDR3: CASSRGGEGYEQYF
DNA: TGCGCCAGCAGCAGGGGGGGCGAGGGCTACGAGCAGTACTTC

D: -
length: 14
V: TRBV10-2
J: TRBJ2-7
size: few
CDR3: CASSERLVVYEQYF
DNA: TGCGCCAGCAGTGAGCGGCTAGTGGTTTACGAGCAGTACTTC

D: TRBD2
length: 15
V: TRBV2
J: TRBJ2-1
size: -
CDR3: CASVRLAGDVNEQFF
DNA: TGTGCCAGCGTCCGGCTAGCGGGAGACGTCAATGAGCAGTTCTTC

D: TRBD1
length: 14
V: TRBV29-1
J: TRBJ2-3
size: -
CDR3: CSAWRDRGADTQYF
DNA: TGCAGCGCTTGGCGGGACAGGGGGGCAGATACGCAGTATTTT

D: TRBD1
length: 13
V: TRBV27
J: TRBJ1-2
size: -
CDR3: CASREGGRTGYTF
DNA: TGTGCCAGCAGGGAAGGGGGCAGAACTGGCTACACCTTC

D: -
length: 13
V: TRBV14
J: TRBJ2-7
size: medium-sized
CDR3: CASSQSPGGLQYF
DNA: TGTGCCAGCAGCCAAAGCCCAGGGGGGTTGCAGTACTTC

D: TRBD2
length: 17
V: TRBV5-8
J: TRBJ2-5
size: -
CDR3: CASSLGGGLAGGETQYF
DNA: TGTGCCAGCAGCTTGGGTGGCGGGCTAGCGGGAGGAGAGACCCAGTACTTC

D: -
length: 13
V: TRBV9
J: TRBJ1-1
size: -
CDR3: CASSPGSHHEAFF
DNA: TGTGCCAGCAGCCCAGGGTCACACCATGAAGCTTTCTTT

D: -
length: 14
V: TRBV19
J: TRBJ1-1
size: few
CDR3: CASSIYPENTEAFF
DNA: TGTGCCAGTAGTATTTATCCAGAGAACACTGAAGCTTTCTTT

D: -
length: 15
V: TRBV10-3
J: TRBJ2-5
size: -
CDR3: CAISESRLTAETQYF
DNA: TGTGCCATCAGTGAGTCGCGACTGACGGCGGAGACCCAGTACTTC

D: -
length: 16
V: TRBV9
J: TRBJ2-7
size: -
CDR3: CASSVLSRASSYEQYF
DNA: TGTGCCAGCAGCGTCTTGTCCAGGGCGAGCTCCTACGAGCAGTACTTC

D: -
length: 14
V: TRBV11-2
J: TRBJ2-3
size: -
CDR3: CASSLGRFTDTQYF
DNA: TGTGCCAGCAGCTTAGGGAGATTTACAGATACGCAGTATTTT

D: TRBD1
length: 16
V: TRBV18
J: TRBJ1-5
size: -
CDR3: CASSREAGTGTQPQHF
DNA: TGTGCCAGCTCACGAGAGGCCGGGACAGGGACTCAGCCCCAGCATTTT

D: -
length: 14
V: TRBV19
J: TRBJ1-5
size: -
CDR3: CASSTQGGVQPQHF
DNA: TGTGCCAGTAGTACCCAGGGTGGGGTTCAGCCCCAGCATTTT

D: -
length: 18
V: TRBV18
J: TRBJ1-3
size: few
CDR3: CASSPSTGTPASGNTIYF
DNA: TGTGCCAGCTCACCGTCTACAGGGACCCCTGCAAGTGGAAACACCATATATTTT

D: TRBD1
length: 15
V: TRBV7-2
J: TRBJ1-4
size: -
CDR3: CASSTRGGQGEKLFF
DNA: TGTGCCAGCAGCACCCGGGGGGGACAGGGGGAAAAACTGTTTTTT

D: TRBD1
length: 15
V: TRBV4-1
J: TRBJ1-4
size: -
CDR3: CASSQTGGAGEKLFF
DNA: TGCGCCAGCAGCCAGACAGGGGGCGCGGGTGAAAAACTGTTTTTT

D: TRBD2
length: 14
V: TRBV10-3
J: TRBJ2-1
size: -
CDR3: CAIRLAGRQSEQFF
DNA: TGTGCCATCAGACTAGCGGGAAGGCAGAGTGAGCAGTTCTTC

D: TRBD1
length: 16
V: TRBV10-1
J: TRBJ1-1
size: -
CDR3: CASSENTGQGDTEAFF
DNA: TGCGCCAGCAGTGAAAATACGGGACAGGGAGACACTGAAGCTTTCTTT

D: TRBD2
length: 14
V: TRBV29-1
J: TRBJ2-3
size: -
CDR3: CSVHPGLVADTQYF
DNA: TGCAGCGTCCACCCGGGACTAGTAGCAGATACGCAGTATTTT

D: TRBD2
length: 19
V: TRBV4-1
J: TRBJ2-7
size: -
CDR3: CASSQERGLAGGRGYEQYF
DNA: TGCGCCAGCAGCCAAGAGCGAGGACTAGCGGGAGGCCGAGGATACGAGCAGTACTTC

D: TRBD1
length: 15
V: TRBV19
J: TRBJ2-7
size: once
CDR3: CASSPKRDRSYEQYF
DNA: TGTGCCAGTAGTCCTAAAAGGGACAGATCCTACGAGCAGTACTTC

D: TRBD2
length: 16
V: TRBV6-5
J: TRBJ2-1
size: -
CDR3: CASSLLAGGGGNEQFF
DNA: TGTGCCAGCAGTTTACTAGCGGGAGGGGGTGGCAATGAGCAGTTCTTC

D: -
length: 15
V: TRBV2
J: TRBJ1-1
size: -
CDR3: CASSAPGQMNTEAFF
DNA: TGTGCCAGCAGTGCTCCCGGACAGATGAACACTGAAGCTTTCTTT

D: -
length: 11
V: TRBV6-5
J: TRBJ2-5
size: -
CDR3: CASSYQETQYF
DNA: TGTGCCAGCAGTTACCAGGAGACCCAGTACTTC

D: TRBD1
length: 15
V: TRBV6-5
J: TRBJ1-6
size: -
CDR3: CASSRDRGNNSPLHF
DNA: TGTGCCAGCAGCAGGGACAGAGGAAATAATTCACCCCTCCACTTT

D: -
length: 16
V: TRBV27
J: TRBJ1-1
size: -
CDR3: CASRMEAGILSTEAFF
DNA: TGTGCCAGCAGAATGGAAGCAGGGATTTTGAGCACTGAAGCTTTCTTT

D: -
length: 14
V: TRBV6-1
J: TRBJ1-1
size: -
CDR3: CASSEGQWNTEAFF
DNA: TGTGCCAGCAGTGAGGGACAATGGAACACTGAAGCTTTCTTT

D: TRBD1
length: 14
V: TRBV7-8
J: TRBJ1-4
size: once
CDR3: CASRPQGLGEKLFF
DNA: TGTGCCAGCAGACCACAGGGGCTGGGCGAAAAACTGTTTTTT

D: -
length: 20
V: TRBV11-2
J: TRBJ1-2
size: -
CDR3: CASSLDTFAQQEKGRGGYTF
DNA: TGTGCCAGCAGCTTAGATACCTTCGCCCAACAGGAGAAGGGGCGGGGGGGCTACACCTTC

D: -
length: 12
V: TRBV29-1
J: TRBJ1-1
size: -
CDR3: CSAGHQNTEAFF
DNA: TGCAGCGCGGGACACCAGAACACTGAAGCTTTCTTT